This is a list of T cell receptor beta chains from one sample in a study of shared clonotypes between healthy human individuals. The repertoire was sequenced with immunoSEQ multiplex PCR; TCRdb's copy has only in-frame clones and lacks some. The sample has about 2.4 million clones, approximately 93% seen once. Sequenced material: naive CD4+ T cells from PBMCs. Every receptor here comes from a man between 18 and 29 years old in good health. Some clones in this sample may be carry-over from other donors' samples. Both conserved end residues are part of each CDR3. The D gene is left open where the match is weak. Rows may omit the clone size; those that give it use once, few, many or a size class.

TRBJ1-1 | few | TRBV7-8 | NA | TGTGCCAGCAGCTTAGTAGGGCAGGGAGGGACTGAAGCTTTCTTT | CASSLVGQGGTEAFF
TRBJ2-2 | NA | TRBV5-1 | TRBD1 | TGCGCCAGCAGCTCTAAGACAGGGGAGAACGGGGAGCTGTTTTTT | CASSSKTGENGELFF
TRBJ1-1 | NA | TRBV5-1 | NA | TGCGCCAGCAGCTTCGGGGGGCTGAACACTGAAGCTTTCTTT | CASSFGGLNTEAFF
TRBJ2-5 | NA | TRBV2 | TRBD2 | TGTGCCAGCAGCATGGGACTAGCGGAAGAGACCCAGTACTTC | CASSMGLAEETQYF
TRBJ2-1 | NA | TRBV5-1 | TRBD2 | TGCGCCAGCAGCTGGCCGGGAGGAGGGGCGAATGAGCAGTTCTTC | CASSWPGGGANEQFF
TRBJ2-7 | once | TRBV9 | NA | TGTGCCAGCAGCCTTGGGGAACGGGGCCGGGAGCAGTACTTC | CASSLGERGREQYF
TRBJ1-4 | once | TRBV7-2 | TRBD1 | TGTGCCAGCAAACCAACCGGGACAGGGGGTGAAAAACTGTTTTTT | CASKPTGTGGEKLFF
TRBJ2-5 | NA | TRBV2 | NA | TGTGCCAGCAGTGAAGTGGGCAGAGAGACCCAGTACTTC | CASSEVGRETQYF
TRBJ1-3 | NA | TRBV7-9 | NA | TGTGCCAGCAGCTTGGGAATCTCTGGAAACACCATATATTTT | CASSLGISGNTIYF
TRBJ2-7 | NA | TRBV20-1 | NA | TGCAGTGCTAGATTCAGCTACGAGCAGTACTTC | CSARFSYEQYF
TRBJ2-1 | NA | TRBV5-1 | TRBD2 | TGCGCCAGCAGCTTTGACCTAGCGGGGTGGGGTGAGCAGTTCTTC | CASSFDLAGWGEQFF
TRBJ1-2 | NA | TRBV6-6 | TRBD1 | TGTGCCAGCAGAGGGACAGGTTCCTATGGCTACACCTTC | CASRGTGSYGYTF
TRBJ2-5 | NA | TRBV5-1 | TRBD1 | TGCGCCAGCACCACCGGGACAGGGACCAACCAAGAGACCCAGTACTTC | CASTTGTGTNQETQYF
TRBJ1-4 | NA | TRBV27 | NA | TGTGCCAGCAGTTTATCCCCCCCGACGGTCTTCGCAACTAATGAAAAACTGTTTTTT | CASSLSPPTVFATNEKLFF
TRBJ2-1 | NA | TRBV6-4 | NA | TGTGCCAGCAGTGAGGAGGAGGGTCCCTACAATGAGCAGTTCTTC | CASSEEEGPYNEQFF
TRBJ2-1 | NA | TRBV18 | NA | TGTGCCAGCTCTTTCCCAGTAAATGAGCAGTTCTTC | CASSFPVNEQFF
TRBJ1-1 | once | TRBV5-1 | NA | TGCGCCAGCAGCTTGGAAGCCGGAGTGGCTGAAGCTTTCTTT | CASSLEAGVAEAFF
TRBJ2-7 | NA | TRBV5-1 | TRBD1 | TGCGCCAGCAGCCTCCGACAGGGTCGGACGGAGCAGTACTTC | CASSLRQGRTEQYF
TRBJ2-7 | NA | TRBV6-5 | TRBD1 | TGTGCCAGCAGTTACTTCGGGACAGGGCGCCCCTACGAGCAGTACTTC | CASSYFGTGRPYEQYF
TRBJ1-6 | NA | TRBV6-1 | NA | TGTGCCAGCAGTGGCAGGGACGACTCACCCCTCCACTTT | CASSGRDDSPLHF
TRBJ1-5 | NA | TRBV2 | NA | TGTGCCAGCAGTGAACGTTCCGGACGGCTCAATCAGCCCCAGCATTTT | CASSERSGRLNQPQHF
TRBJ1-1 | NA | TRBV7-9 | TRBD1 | TGTGCCAGCAGCTTACAGGGGGCTATGTCTGAAGCTTTCTTT | CASSLQGAMSEAFF
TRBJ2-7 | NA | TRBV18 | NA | TGTGCCAGCTCACTGACGGGCCTAGCCTACGAGCAGTACTTC | CASSLTGLAYEQYF
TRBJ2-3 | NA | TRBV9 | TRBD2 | TGTGCCAGCAGCCAACTAGCGGGGCCGGAGAGGACGCAGTATTTT | CASSQLAGPERTQYF
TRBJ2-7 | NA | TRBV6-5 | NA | TGTGCCAGCAGTTCTGCGAGGGGCTCGAACGAGCAGTACTTC | CASSSARGSNEQYF
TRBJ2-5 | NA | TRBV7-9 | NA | TGTGCCAGCAGCTTAGTCGGGAACCAAGAGACCCAGTACTTC | CASSLVGNQETQYF
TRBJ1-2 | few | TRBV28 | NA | TGTGCCAGCAGCGTCCTAAGCTATGGCTACACCTTC | CASSVLSYGYTF
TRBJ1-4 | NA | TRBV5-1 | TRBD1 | TGCGCCAGCACTGGACAGGGGACCACGGGTGAAAAACTGTTTTTT | CASTGQGTTGEKLFF
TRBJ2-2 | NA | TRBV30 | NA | TGTGCCTGCGGCCTGTGGAGCAACACCGGGGAGCTGTTTTTT | CACGLWSNTGELFF
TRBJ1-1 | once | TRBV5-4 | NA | TGTGCCAGCAGCTTGGATAGGAGCAACACTGAAGCTTTCTTT | CASSLDRSNTEAFF
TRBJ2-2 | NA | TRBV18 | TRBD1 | TGTGCCAGCTCAGTGGGACAGTCTACCGGGGAGCTGTTTTTT | CASSVGQSTGELFF
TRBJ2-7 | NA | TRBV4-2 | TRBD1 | TGTGCCAGCAGCCATCCCCCGGGACAGGGTACCTACGAGCAGTACTTC | CASSHPPGQGTYEQYF
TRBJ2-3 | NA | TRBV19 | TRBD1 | TGTGCCAGTAGTATATCCTCCGGACAGGCGGTAGATACGCAGTATTTT | CASSISSGQAVDTQYF
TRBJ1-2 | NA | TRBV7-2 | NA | TGTGCCAGCAAAAGGGAGACGGGGGCCCTTAACTATGGCTACACCTTC | CASKRETGALNYGYTF
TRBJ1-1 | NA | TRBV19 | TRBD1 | TGTGCCAGTAGTACTTGGGACAGGGGAGAGAACACTGAAGCTTTCTTT | CASSTWDRGENTEAFF
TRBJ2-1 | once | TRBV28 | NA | TGTGCCAGCACCCAAAGGGGGGTAAGGTTATATGAGCAGTTCTTC | CASTQRGVRLYEQFF
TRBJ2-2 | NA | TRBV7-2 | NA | TGTGCCAGCAGCTCCCCCAGAGAGACACCTGAGAACACCGGGGAGCTGTTTTTT | CASSSPRETPENTGELFF
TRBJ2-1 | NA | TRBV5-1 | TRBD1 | TGCGCCAGCAGCCCCGAAACAGGGGGAAGCTACAATGAGCAGTTCTTC | CASSPETGGSYNEQFF
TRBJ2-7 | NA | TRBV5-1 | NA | TGCGCCAGCAGCTCCCTGGGGGATCTCTACGAGCAGTACTTC | CASSSLGDLYEQYF
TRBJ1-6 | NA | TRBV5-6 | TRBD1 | TGTGCCAGCAGCAAGACACAGGGGCCCTATAATTCACCCCTCCACTTT | CASSKTQGPYNSPLHF
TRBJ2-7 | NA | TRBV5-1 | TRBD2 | TGCGCCAGCAGCGAGCTAGCGGGGGAAACCTACGAGCAGTACTTC | CASSELAGETYEQYF
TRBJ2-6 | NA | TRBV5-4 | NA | TGTGCCAGCAGCTCAGAAACGGTCTCTGGGGCCAACGTCCTGACTTTC | CASSSETVSGANVLTF